This record concerns one TCR beta chain sequence. Methods used by the authors: Amplification with reference gene primers provided the estimates of nucleated cell counts. Profiled with immunoSEQ multiplex PCR; TCRdb holds only in-frame clones, not every one. V and J calls and clone size follow that table, whereas D and trimming were derived from the DNA. The sample lists some 260,000 clones; 85% to 90% were seen once. This sample was taken from a study of blood T cell repertoires in COVID-19. Study at large: Material from acute and convalescent COVID-19 was sourced from the United States, Italy and Spain. T cells, B-cell-depleted T cells, or PBMCs provided the cDNA or gDNA that served as material.

The receptor was derived from a woman in her forties who had recovered from COVID-19. The sample comprised peripheral blood.

The CDR3 DNA reads TGTGCCAGCAGCCGGACTAGGCCTGAGCAGTTCTTC. It is translated as CASSRTRPEQFF. The chain employs TRBV12-3 or TRBV12-4 and TRBJ2-1, with 7 bases fitting TRBD2. V shed 6 bases, J shed 9 bases, and the junction held 5 bases outside the gene matches. The CDR3 is made up of 12 amino acids.